This TCR beta chain was sequenced for a study of early stage breast cancer tumors. Germline V gene data show CDR1 as SGHTA and CDR2 as FQGNSA. The CDR3 contains 15 residues. Unmatched junction bases numbered 9, after V lost 4 bases and J lost 7 bases. TCRdb's copy holds only in-frame clones and misses some; the assay was immunoSEQ multiplex PCR. The sample records under 13,000 clones, 70% to 80% being singletons. This clone appeared a few times. Sequencing used breast tumor tissue. The genes are TRBV7-2 and TRBJ2-1, with 8 bases fitting TRBD1. The source of this sequence is a person aged 65-85 years with breast cancer. This chain's CDR3 is CASSWRTGSANEQFF. In nucleotides, the CDR3 is TGTGCCAGCAGCTGGAGGACAGGGAGCGCGAATGAGCAGTTCTTC.